One and the same sample provided the 2 T cell receptor beta chains below, sequenced in a study of blood T cell repertoires in COVID-19. Profiling relied on immunoSEQ multiplex PCR, and the TCRdb table lists in-frame clones only, not all of them. The profile shows 200,000 or so clones, around 80% of them singletons. The sample was peripheral blood. The receptors stem from a man aged 30 to 39 with active or convalescent COVID-19.

The rearrangement links TRBV5-1 to TRBJ2-7, with D unclear. Trimming shortened V by 0 bases and J by 6 bases, and 4 bases separated the two germline ends. The CDR3 totals 11 residues. Germline CDR1 reads SGHRS; CDR2 reads YFSETQ. The DNA of the CDR3 is TGCGCCAGCAGCTTGGACTCCGAGCAGTACTTC. Translation: CASSLDSEQYF.

The chain is built from TRBV12-5 and TRBJ2-3; TRBD2 matches at 9 bases. V shed 1 base and J 2 bases; nucleotides not matched to a gene: 4. The CDR3 has 16 residues. Germline V lookup: CDR1 LGHNT, CDR2 FRNRAP. CDR3 loop: CASGLGLAGPTDTQYF. The CDR3 region has the DNA TGTGCTAGTGGTTTGGGGCTAGCGGGACCCACAGATACGCAGTATTTT.